This T cell receptor beta chain was identified in a study of CD4 T cells in relation to SARS-CoV-2 and coronaviruses. TCRdb's table, derived via immunoSEQ multiplex PCR, lists solely in-frame clones and lacks some. This sample has 20,000 or so clones; 70% to 90% occur once, and the top ten carry around 10%. This clone was counted a few times. Antigen: not known. J was trimmed by 5 bases and V by 0 bases; bases with no gene match: 5. This CDR3 has 16 amino acids. Germline V gene sequence: CDR1 SGHVS, CDR2 FNYEAQ. The unexposed donors gave CD4+ T cells in about 2010-2019, prior to COVID-19. Isolation of CD4+ T cells took place after about 9 days in culture.

Sequenced: CD4+ T cells from PBMCs, cultured in vitro. This TCR came from a human donor in good health. The chain employs TRBV7-6 and TRBJ2-7; 12 bases are a match to TRBD2. This chain's CDR3 is CASSLAPSGRVNEQYF. The DNA of the CDR3 is TGTGCCAGCAGCTTAGCGCCTAGCGGGAGGGTCAACGAGCAGTACTTC. Full variable domain (missing parts from reference TRBV7-6 and TRBJ2-7): GAGVSQSPRYKVTKRGQDVALRCDPISGHVSLYWYRQALGQGPEFLTYFNYEAQQDKSGLPNDRFSAERPEGSISTLTIQRTEQRDSAMYRCASSLAPSGRVNEQYFGPGTRLTVT.